The 2 T cell receptor beta chains given below trace back to one sample, sequenced in a study of long-term antiretroviral therapy in people with HIV. Survey-level resolution applied to immunoSEQ assay v3.0. The assay was immunoSEQ multiplex PCR, and TCRdb's table has in-frame clones only and misses some. The repertoire holds about 36,000 clones, with less than 85% as singletons. Material: unsorted PBMCs, obtained 3.4 years after starting antiretroviral therapy. These receptors were obtained from a man in his thirties or forties with HIV.

V usage is TRBV14 and J usage is TRBJ2-3; D may be TRBD2 (6 bases). Germline lookup yields CDR1 SGHDN and CDR2 FVKESK. V lost 4 bases to trimming and J lost 1 base, with 9 bases between them. The CDR3 is 14 residues long. Here the CDR3 reads CASSRGGGTDTQYF. Here the CDR3 DNA reads TGTGCCAGCAGCCGAGGCGGGGGCACAGATACGCAGTATTTT.

The gene calls are TRBV14 and TRBJ1-2; tentatively, D is TRBD1 (6 bases). With 0 bases removed from V and 5 bases from J, the gap between germline ends came to 13 bases. Germline V gene lookup returns CDR1 SGHDN and CDR2 FVKESK. The CDR3 spans 15 residues. Here the CDR3 reads CASSQDGLGTYGYTF. The CDR3 DNA reads TGTGCCAGCAGCCAAGACGGCCTCGGGACATATGGCTACACCTTC.